The 14 T cell receptor beta chains given below trace back to one sample, sequenced in a study of vaccination effects on CD4 cells after COVID-19. Expansion with viral peptide pools was applied to antigen-specific CD4+ T cells by the ViraFEST assay prior to sequencing. With 10 to 11 days of culture completed, CD4+ T cells were isolated. All vaccine recipients tested negative for nucleocapsid antibodies and had never contracted SARS-CoV-2 infection. Their specific antigens are unknown. The method was immunoSEQ multiplex PCR; TCRdb's version includes in-frame clones alone and lacks a portion of them. Of just under 65,000 clones detected, around 75% appear once; the ten largest clones hold about 3.5%. Sequences were derived from CD4+ T cells from PBMCs cultured with HCoV-OC43 spike peptides, sampled before COVID-19 vaccination. Subset meaning: HCoV-OC43 spike overlapping peptide pool stimulation. The receptors here all came from a human donor who received a COVID-19 vaccine.

CDR3 DNA: TGTGCCTGGGAGACCGGGACTTGGGGAAACACCATATATTTT. As protein: CAWETGTWGNTIYF. The chain is built from TRBV30 and TRBJ1-3; a possible D gene is TRBD1 (5 bases). V lost 5 bases, J lost 4 bases, and 15 bases lay in between. This CDR3 region has 14 residues. Germline V gene lookup returns CDR1 GTSNPN and CDR2 SVGIG (reference sequence). Filled out from reference TRBV30 and TRBJ1-3, the complete variable domain reads SQTIHQWPATLVQPVGSPLSLECTVEGTSNPNLYWYRQAAGRGLQLLFYSVGIGQISSEVPQNLSASRPQDRQFILSSKKLLLSDSGFYLCAWETGTWGNTIYFGEGSWLTVV.

J is TRBJ1-2 and V is TRBV6-4; D perhaps matches TRBD1 (6 bases). Trimming stripped 4 bases from V and 4 bases from J, with 10 bases between. Germline CDR1 reads MRHNA; CDR2 reads SNTAGT. The CDR3 loop spans 13 amino acids. The CDR3 loop is CASSASRGYGYTF. The CDR3 DNA reads as TGTGCCAGCAGTGCGAGCAGGGGCTATGGCTACACCTTC.

This chain connects TRBV7-3 to TRBJ2-1, with 8 nucleotides matching TRBD1. The CDR3 extends over 15 amino acids. Unmatched junction bases numbered 6, after V lost 3 bases and J lost 5 bases. The germline V gene has CDR1 SGHTA and CDR2 FQGTGA. CDR3 coding DNA: TGTGCCAGCAGCTTCAATCCGGGACAGGACAATGAGCAGTTCTTC. Protein sequence: CASSFNPGQDNEQFF.

The J gene is TRBJ2-5, the V gene TRBV7-3, with 7 nucleotides matching TRBD1. V was clipped by 5 bases and J by 3 bases; unmatched bases: 3. Germline V CDR1 and CDR2: SGHTA, FQGTGA. The CDR3 is 13 residues long. CDR3 amino acids: CASSPGTEETQYF. The CDR3 nucleotides are TGTGCCAGCAGCCCCGGGACAGAAGAGACCCAGTACTTC. Using reference TRBV7-3 and TRBJ2-5 for the parts outside the CDR3, the full variable domain is GAGVSQTPSNKVTEKGKYVELRCDPISGHTALYWYRQSLGQGPEFLIYFQGTGAADDSGLPNDRFFAVRPEGSVSTLKIQRTERGDSAVYLCASSPGTEETQYFGPGTRLLVL.

V gene TRBV5-1 combines with J gene TRBJ1-1; 8 nucleotides line up with TRBD1. CDR1 is SGHRS, CDR2 YFSETQ, per germline. CDR3 length: 16 residues. Trimming removed 1 base from V and 0 bases from J; junction bases left unmatched: 5. CDR3 residues: CASSLLTGGMNTEAFF. CDR3 DNA sequence: TGCGCCAGCAGCTTGCTAACAGGGGGGATGAACACTGAAGCTTTCTTT.

This chain joins TRBV6-5 and TRBJ1-1, with D possibly TRBD1 on 6 matching bases. The ends were cut back, 0 bases at V and 6 bases at J, with 11 bases in the middle. Germline V gene data show CDR1 as MNHEY and CDR2 as SVGAGI. The CDR3 loop spans 14 amino acids. The CDR3 DNA follows: TGTGCCAGCAGTTACTCCGGGGGGCTGGCTGAAGCTTTCTTT. Translating gives CASSYSGGLAEAFF.

The genes are TRBV6-1 and TRBJ1-2; TRBD1 agrees at 7 bases. V lost 1 base to trimming and J lost 8 bases; unmatched junction nucleotides: 4. CDR1 MNHNS and CDR2 SASEGT come from the germline V gene. CDR3 length equals 13 residues. For the CDR3, the DNA is TGTGCCAGCAGTGAAGTCAAGACAGGGGGCTACACCTTC. Protein product: CASSEVKTGGYTF.

The J gene is TRBJ1-1, the V gene TRBV5-6; D may be TRBD1 (6 bases). V dropped 4 bases and J dropped 1 base, with 17 bases sitting between them. CDR3 length equals 16 residues. Germline CDR1 is SGHDT and CDR2 is YYEEEE. For the CDR3, the DNA is TGTGCCAGCAGCCCCCTAACCGGGACAAGGAACACTGAAGCTTTCTTT. Its protein is CASSPLTGTRNTEAFF.

This clone was found a few times. This sequence joins TRBV5-6 and TRBJ1-1; perhaps TRBD1 as D (5 bases). Germline values: CDR1 SGHDT, CDR2 YYEEEE. Between the trimmed V and J ends, which lost 3 bases and 0 bases, there was a span of 18 bases. The CDR3 extends over 17 amino acids. CDR3 sequence (DNA): TGTGCCAGCAGCTATTGGGGCACCCCGGACGTGAACACTGAAGCTTTCTTT. It is translated as CASSYWGTPDVNTEAFF.

This chain uses TRBV6-6 with TRBJ2-7; D call uncertain. The CDR3 runs 13 residues. Germline CDR1 and CDR2: MNHNY and SVGAGI (reference sequence). Trimming shortened V by 2 bases and J by 0 bases, and 5 bases separated the two germline ends. CDR3 sequence (DNA): TGTGCCAGCAGTTACGGCCCCTCCTACGAGCAGTACGTC. Its protein is CASSYGPSYEQYV.

The chain recombines TRBV6-2 or TRBV6-3 with TRBJ2-7, with unresolved D. Looked up from germline, CDR1 is MNHEY and CDR2 is SVGEGT. Between the trimmed V and J ends, which lost 6 bases and 6 bases, there was a span of 12 bases. The CDR3 extends over 12 amino acids. CDR3 in amino acids: CASSQSRGEQYV. The CDR3 nucleotides are TGTGCCAGCAGCCAAAGTAGAGGCGAGCAGTACGTC.

The gene calls are TRBV12-3 or TRBV12-4 and TRBJ1-2; D is unresolved. This CDR3 contains 13 residues. V was shortened by 3 bases and J by 2 bases, with 7 bases between the two germline ends. The DNA of the CDR3 is TGTGCCAGCAGTTTTGGGGAGAACTATGGCTACACCTTC. Amino acids: CASSFGENYGYTF.

This clone has a single count. The V gene is TRBV5-1, the J gene TRBJ2-1, with D perhaps assigned TRBD1 or TRBD2 (5 bases each). The germline CDR1 and CDR2 sequences are SGHRS and YFSETQ. The CDR3 extends over 14 amino acids. V was cut by 0 bases and J by 4 bases, with 8 bases left in between. DNA for the CDR3: TGCGCCAGCAGCTTGGGAGGGGTATACAATGAGCAGTTCTTC. Translation: CASSLGGVYNEQFF.

The chain carries TRBV4-1 and TRBJ2-6; either TRBD1 or TRBD2 may supply D (5 bases each). The CDR3 is 19 amino acids. Trimming took off 1 base at V and 1 base at J, with 17 bases between the two ends. The germline gives CDR1 MGHRA, CDR2 YSYEKL. The CDR3 sequence is CASSQVQGRLTSGANVLTF. The CDR3 bases are TGCGCCAGCAGCCAAGTTCAGGGACGTCTCACTTCTGGGGCCAACGTCCTGACTTTC.